These 16 T cell receptor beta chains were all obtained from the same sample, sequenced in a study of T cell repertoires in cytomegalovirus infection. No antigens are known for them. TCRdb itself ran the reads through MiXCR, one entry per CDR3 protein. The sample records some 800,000 distinct CDR3 sequences, roughly 28% being singletons. The sample here was cultured CD8+ T cells from PBMCs, taken from culture after CMV antigen stimulation. Receptors were obtained from a human donor in good health (CMV status not recorded). Some clones in this sample may be carry-over from other donors' samples.

This clonotype was picked up one time. The genes are TRBV27 and TRBJ1-4, with D possibly being TRBD1 (6 bases). The CDR3 is 16 amino acids. Germline CDR1 reads MNHEY; CDR2 reads SMNVEV (reference sequence). Trimming left V 4 bases short and J 2 bases short, with 14 bases between. CDR3 in amino acids: CASSWVGASTNEKLFF. The CDR3 bases are TGTGCCAGCAGTTGGGTGGGGGCCTCCACTAATGAAAAACTGTTTTTT.

The chain recombines TRBV2 with TRBJ2-7; possible D gene TRBD1, 5 bases. Between the trimmed V and J ends, which lost 6 bases and 3 bases, there was a span of 15 bases. The CDR3 consists of 14 residues. Germline-derived CDR1 and CDR2 are SNHLY and FYNNEI. The DNA of the CDR3 is TGTGCCAGCAGCGATGACAGTGGGGTCTACGAGCAGTACGTC. Its protein product is CASSDDSGVYEQYV.

This clonotype has only a few counts. The chain combines TRBV12-3 or TRBV12-4 with TRBJ1-1, with D perhaps TRBD1 (6 bases). Trimming pared 5 bases from V and 0 bases from J, leaving 16 bases between. The CDR3 has 16 residues. The CDR3 sequence is CASSHPQGHMNTEAFF. CDR3 bases: TGTGCCAGCAGTCATCCTCAGGGACACATGAACACTGAAGCTTTCTTT.

This clonotype was counted only a few times. The rearrangement uses TRBV11-3 and TRBJ2-1, with TRBD2 identical over 8 bases. Germline V gene data show CDR1 as SGHNT and CDR2 as YENEEA. V was pared by 5 bases and J by 0 bases, with 15 bases of the junction left unmatched. This CDR3 has 19 amino acids. The CDR3, as DNA: TGTGCCAGCAGCCCGGACGGGGGGGGAAACCTAAGCTCCTACAATGAGCAGTTCTTC. This sequence encodes CASSPDGGGNLSSYNEQFF.

This chain uses TRBV28 with TRBJ1-6; TRBD1 agrees at 8 bases. Germline CDR1 is MDHEN and CDR2 is SYDVKM. V gave up 5 bases and J gave up 9 bases; unmatched junction bases: 6. The CDR3 runs 14 residues. The CDR3 DNA reads as TGTGCCAGCAGTGCCGGGACAGGACGTTCACCCCTCCACTTT. It specifies CASSAGTGRSPLHF.

The J gene is TRBJ1-1, the V gene TRBV4-1, with a tentative D call TRBD1 (6 bases). Germline values: CDR1 MGHRA, CDR2 YSYEKL. V was trimmed by 3 bases and J by 4 bases, leaving 15 bases between them. The CDR3 is 15 residues long. CDR3 in amino acids: CASSQTHRGGTEAFF. The CDR3, as DNA: TGCGCCAGCAGCCAGACGCATAGGGGGGGCACTGAAGCTTTCTTT.

This chain connects TRBV7-9 to TRBJ2-7, with a weak D call TRBD1 (5 bases). From germline, CDR1 is SEHNR and CDR2 FQNEAQ (reference sequence). This CDR3 contains 14 residues. With 3 bases removed from V and 5 bases from J, the gap between germline ends came to 14 bases. CDR3 sequence reads: CASSLGRVPHEQYV. DNA for the CDR3: TGTGCCAGCAGCTTGGGCAGGGTGCCCCACGAGCAGTACGTC.

The chain uses TRBV20-1 and TRBJ2-7; tentatively, D is TRBD2 (6 bases). The length of the CDR3 is 13 residues. Trimming stripped 6 bases from V and 5 bases from J, with 17 bases between. Germline CDR1 DFQATT, CDR2 SNEGSKA (reference sequence). DNA for the CDR3: TGCAGTGCCAGGGACGGCGGAGGGGACGAGCAGTACTTC. Translated: CSARDGGGDEQYF.

The chain joins TRBV6-6 to TRBJ1-5, with 11 bases that match TRBD1. CDR3 size: 18 residues. J lost 6 bases, V lost 7 bases, and 17 bases had no gene match. The germline V gene encodes CDR1 MNHNY and CDR2 SVGAGI (reference sequence). CDR3 nucleotide sequence: TGTGCCAGCATCTCCATAATTACAGGACAGGGGGCAGGTCAGCCCCAGCATTTT. It is translated as CASISIITGQGAGQPQHF.

A note on this clonotype: Germline is not matched at one junction end, which may reflect a read error. The J gene is TRBJ2-1, the V gene TRBV20-1, with D unresolved. The CDR3 length is 14 residues. The germline V gene encodes CDR1 DFQATT and CDR2 SNEGSKA (reference sequence). The CDR3 DNA sequence: TGCAGTGCTACCCATTTCCGAACAGCTAATGAGCAATTCTTC. It encodes CSATHFRTANEQFF.

This chain uses TRBV24-1 with TRBJ2-5, with 10 bases lining up with TRBD2. V lost 3 bases to trimming and J lost 4 bases; unmatched junction nucleotides: 10. Germline V gene sequence: CDR1 KGHDR, CDR2 SFDVKD. CDR3 length equals 17 residues. Here the CDR3 DNA reads TGTGCCACCAGTGATCCGGCCAGCGGGGGGGCCGGAGAGACCCAGTACTTC. It specifies CATSDPASGGAGETQYF.

The chain recombines TRBV27 with TRBJ1-6; tentatively, D is TRBD1 (6 bases). CDR3 length equals 13 residues. CDR1 MNHEY and CDR2 SMNVEV come from the germline V gene (reference sequence). V shed 6 bases and J shed 10 bases, with 13 bases lying between them. In DNA form, the CDR3 reads TGTGCCAGCAGAGTCAGGGGCAACTCACCCCTCCACTTT. Translation gives CASRVRGNSPLHF.

The CDR3 spells CASSGYFVVAGDATDTQYF. CDR3 sequence (DNA): TGTGCCAGCAGTGGATACTTTGTCGTAGCGGGGGACGCCACAGATACGCAGTATTTT. This chain uses TRBV6-6 with TRBJ2-3; 9 nucleotides match TRBD2. The germline CDR1 and CDR2 sequences are MNHNY and SVGAGI (reference sequence). J was trimmed by 2 bases and V by 5 bases; bases with no gene match: 17. There are 19 residues in the CDR3.

This chain uses TRBV20-1 with TRBJ2-7, with unresolved D. Germline assignment: CDR1 DFQATT and CDR2 SNEGSKA (reference sequence). V was cut by 0 bases and J by 6 bases, with 21 bases left in between. CDR3 length: 16 residues. As DNA, the CDR3 is TGCAGTGCTAGAGATGAAGACGTTAAGGGTTGGGGCGAGCAGTACTTC. It codes for CSARDEDVKGWGEQYF.

CDR3 residues: CASSDPGSSYEQYV. CDR3 sequence (DNA): TGTGCCAGCAGTGACCCAGGGAGCTCCTACGAGCAGTACGTC. The J gene is TRBJ2-7, the V gene TRBV2; D is possibly TRBD1 or TRBD2 (5 bases each). The germline V gene encodes CDR1 SNHLY and CDR2 FYNNEI. Trimming removed 3 bases from V and 0 bases from J, with 9 bases in between. The CDR3 length is 14 residues.

V usage is TRBV27 and J usage is TRBJ2-1; 15 nucleotides match TRBD2. Germline loops: CDR1 MNHEY, CDR2 SMNVEV (reference sequence). This CDR3 spans 19 amino acids. Losses at the gene ends were 5 bases for V and 1 base for J; bases not matched to a gene: 9. CDR3: CASSETPGLAGGSYNEQFF. DNA for the CDR3: TGTGCCAGCAGTGAAACGCCGGGACTAGCGGGGGGTTCCTACAATGAGCAGTTCTTC.